The present TCR beta chain was sequenced within a study of human T cells and chemical hapten exposure. A single record per CDR3 protein comes from TCRdb applying MiXCR to the RACE reads. The table includes roughly 360,000 distinct CDR3 sequences, roughly 5% detected once. Time point: patch test 1, 2 weeks after DPC sensitization. The treatment was: therapeutic diphenylcyclopropenone sensitization with weekly scalp DPC. CDR1 is ENHRY and CDR2 is SYGVKD in the germline V gene. Trimming removed 0 bases from V and 4 bases from J, with 8 bases in between. This CDR3 has 14 amino acids. The sequencing here drew on whole blood, taken in connection with sensitization to the hapten diphenylcyclopropenone (DPC). The TCR originated in a woman between 50 and 59 years old with alopecia areata. Some clones in this sample may be carry-over from other donors' samples. The V and J genes are TRBV10-3 and TRBJ2-3; D call uncertain. The CDR3 DNA is TGTGCCATCAGTGAGTCAACGGGCCCAGATACGCAGTATTTT. This codes for CAISESTGPDTQYF.